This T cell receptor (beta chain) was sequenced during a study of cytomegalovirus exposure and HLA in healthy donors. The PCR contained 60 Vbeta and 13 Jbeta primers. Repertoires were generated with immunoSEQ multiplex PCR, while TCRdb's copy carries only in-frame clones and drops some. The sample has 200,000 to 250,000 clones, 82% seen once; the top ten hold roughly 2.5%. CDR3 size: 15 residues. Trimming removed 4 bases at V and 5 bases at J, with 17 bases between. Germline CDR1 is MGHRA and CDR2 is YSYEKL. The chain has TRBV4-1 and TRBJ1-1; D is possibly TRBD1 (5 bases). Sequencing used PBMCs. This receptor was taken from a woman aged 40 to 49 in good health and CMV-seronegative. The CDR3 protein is CASSRTQGGGTEAFF. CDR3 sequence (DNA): TGCGCCAGCAGCCGCACTCAGGGTGGTGGTACTGAAGCTTTCTTT.